This TCR beta chain was profiled in a study of PD-1 blockade in classical Hodgkin lymphoma. As for this clone: The antigen remains undetermined.

Documented time point: cycle 4 day 1 (C4D1), after five to seven weeks of nivolumab. Relapse after autologous stem cell transplantation occurred in every patient, and brentuximab vedotin exposure varied. Out of thawed PBMCs, magnetic negative selection purified CD4+ T cells. The method was immunoSEQ multiplex PCR; TCRdb's version includes in-frame clones alone and lacks a portion of them. Among more than 10,000 clones listed, roughly 86% were seen once. The CDR3 extends over 15 amino acids. The germline V gene has CDR1 LNHDA and CDR2 SQIVND (reference sequence). V lost 6 bases and J lost 5; bases outside the gene matches: 11. Broader study findings: TCR diversity at baseline was reported to be reduced in newly diagnosed patients relative to healthy donors. Repertoires differed for reasons still undefined, possibly disease activity or prior therapy. Exclusion covered patients beginning nivolumab under 1 year post-ASCT. Complete responders showed a baseline diversity that resembled the diversity of newly diagnosed patients.

This material consisted of CD4+ T cells from blood, taken before the fourth cycle of nivolumab. The receptor was derived from a human donor with classical Hodgkin lymphoma. This chain links TRBV19 with TRBJ2-7; 9 positions agree with TRBD2. The CDR3 DNA follows: TGTGCCAGTAGATGGGGTCTAGCGGGGTTCGACGAGCAGTACTTC. This translates into CASRWGLAGFDEQYF.